These 16 T cell receptor beta chains share one sample of origin, sequenced in a study of blood T cell repertoires in COVID-19. The data were produced by immunoSEQ multiplex PCR, yet TCRdb's version contains in-frame clones alone and is incomplete. The repertoire holds some 430,000 clones, with less than 95% as singletons. The sample comprised PBMCs or T cells enriched from blood (not recorded which). Source of these receptors: a man between 18 and 35 years old who had recovered from COVID-19.

This clone appeared once. The sample has other DNA sequences that encode this CDR3 too. The chain combines TRBV5-1 with TRBJ1-3; 7 positions agree with TRBD1. Germline-derived CDR1 and CDR2 are SGHRS and YFSETQ. This CDR3 spans 14 amino acids. Trimming took 2 bases from V and 2 from J; bases not matched to a gene: 1. CDR3 nucleotide sequence: TGCGCCAGCAGCTTAGGGACAGCTGGAAACACCATATATTTT. Translating it yields CASSLGTAGNTIYF.

The chain has TRBV2 and TRBJ1-3; no firm D call. The CDR3 spans 16 residues. The germline CDR1 and CDR2 sequences are SNHLY and FYNNEI. The V end lost 4 bases, the J end lost 0 bases, and 13 bases lay between the germline ends. The CDR3 region has the DNA TGTGCCAGCAGTGTGGAGAGAGCAACCTCTGGAAACACCATATATTTT. Translation: CASSVERATSGNTIYF.

The J gene is TRBJ1-1, the V gene TRBV18; D ambiguous. V shed 0 bases and J shed 0 bases, with 11 bases lying between them. Per the germline V gene, CDR1 is KGHSH and CDR2 is LQKENI. This CDR3 comprises 16 residues. The CDR3 nucleotides are TGTGCCAGCTCACCACCGAGTTCTAAATTGAACACTGAAGCTTTCTTT. Translation gives CASSPPSSKLNTEAFF.

V is TRBV2 and J is TRBJ2-6; 7 bases are a match to TRBD1. Trimming removed 2 bases from V and 0 bases from J; junction bases left unmatched: 10. The CDR3 extends over 19 amino acids. Germline CDR1 and CDR2: SNHLY and FYNNEI. CDR3 DNA: TGTGCCAGCAGTGAAAGGGGGCCCTCATGGACCTCTGGGGCCAACGTCCTGACTTTC. Protein product: CASSERGPSWTSGANVLTF.

The chain has TRBV28 and TRBJ1-6, with D tentatively TRBD1 (5 bases). The CDR3 spans 16 residues. The V and J ends lost 3 bases and 8 bases respectively, with 17 bases between them. CDR1 is MDHEN and CDR2 is SYDVKM in the germline V gene. CDR3: CASSFWGTRTYSPLHF. The CDR3 DNA follows: TGTGCCAGCAGTTTTTGGGGCACCCGGACCTATTCACCCCTCCACTTT.

A single count supports this clone. The chain links TRBV20-1 to TRBJ1-6; the D gene is possibly TRBD1 (6 bases). This CDR3 contains 15 residues. Trimming left V 3 bases short and J 8 bases short, with 17 bases between. Germline V CDR1 and CDR2: DFQATT, SNEGSKA (reference sequence). The CDR3 region is CSASPEDRVHSPLHF. The CDR3 coding sequence is TGCAGTGCTAGTCCCGAGGACAGAGTTCATTCACCCCTCCACTTT.

V usage is TRBV11-3 and J usage is TRBJ2-2; TRBD1 agrees at 7 bases. Losses at the gene ends were 3 bases for V and 6 bases for J; bases not matched to a gene: 4. The CDR3 runs 14 residues. Germline V gene lookup returns CDR1 SGHNT and CDR2 YENEEA. CDR3 region: CASSFTQGAGELFF. The DNA of the CDR3 is TGTGCCAGCAGCTTTACTCAGGGGGCCGGGGAGCTGTTTTTT.

The chain uses TRBV28 and TRBJ2-7; 12 bases match TRBD2. The CDR3 consists of 15 residues. Germline CDR1 reads MDHEN; CDR2 reads SYDVKM. Trimming removed 6 bases from V and 5 bases from J; junction bases left unmatched: 8. The CDR3 coding sequence is TGTGCCAGCAGCCGCGGACTAGCGGGGAGGAACGAGCAGTACTTC. Translation gives CASSRGLAGRNEQYF.

The table lists this clone with a count of one. V is TRBV24-1 and J is TRBJ1-1; no reliable D call. V was clipped by 5 bases and J by 0 bases, with 12 bases between them. In germline, CDR1 is KGHDR, CDR2 SFDVKD. The CDR3 is 15 amino acids. CDR3 sequence: CATSGPGTLNTEAFF. CDR3 nucleotides: TGTGCCACCAGTGGTCCAGGCACTTTGAACACTGAAGCTTTCTTT.

The V call is TRBV9, the J call TRBJ2-1, with 9 bases fitting TRBD2. V lost 1 base and J lost 1; bases outside the gene matches: 0. CDR3 length: 15 amino acids. The germline V gene has CDR1 SGDLS and CDR2 YYNGEE. The CDR3, as DNA: TGTGCCAGCAGCGTACTAGCGGGGTCCTACAATGAGCAGTTCTTC. Protein product: CASSVLAGSYNEQFF.

This chain links TRBV15 with TRBJ2-7; 7 bases line up with TRBD2. CDR1 and CDR2 (germline): LNHNV, YYDKDF (reference sequence). The trim removed 1 base at V and 4 bases at J, leaving 7 bases unmatched. This CDR3 has 15 amino acids. CDR3 amino acids: CATSRAEGGRYEQYF. In DNA, the CDR3 is TGTGCCACCAGCAGAGCGGAGGGAGGGCGATACGAGCAGTACTTC.

The chain has TRBV4-1 and TRBJ2-1; TRBD2 aligns across 13 bases. This CDR3 comprises 15 residues. V gave up 5 bases and J gave up 7 bases; unmatched junction bases: 5. Germline V CDR1 and CDR2: MGHRA, YSYEKL. The CDR3 is CASSTLAGGGNEQFF. In DNA form, the CDR3 reads TGCGCCAGCAGCACACTAGCGGGAGGGGGGAATGAGCAGTTCTTC.

The V and J genes are TRBV18 and TRBJ2-2, with 7 nucleotides matching TRBD1. CDR1 is KGHSH and CDR2 is LQKENI in the germline V gene. With 3 bases clipped from V and 4 bases from J, the junction kept 2 bases outside the gene matches. CDR3 length: 14 residues. Written as DNA, the CDR3 is TGTGCCAGCTCACCCGGGACAGTCACCGGGGAGCTGTTTTTT. This translates into CASSPGTVTGELFF.

The chain links TRBV1 to TRBJ1-6. TRBV1 is listed as a pseudogene. The CDR3 runs to 18 residues. DNA for the CDR3: TGCACCAGCACCCTCCTAGCTCGAGATCCGTCCTATAATTCACCCCTCCACTTT. Protein sequence: CTSTLLARDPSYNSPLHF.

The chain combines TRBV9 with TRBJ2-1; no definite D call. The V and J ends lost 0 bases and 7 bases respectively, with 14 bases between them. The CDR3 contains 15 residues. The germline gives CDR1 SGDLS, CDR2 YYNGEE. In DNA form, the CDR3 reads TGTGCCAGCAGCGTAGGATTGACACAGCTAAATGAGCAGTTCTTC. Its protein product is CASSVGLTQLNEQFF.

The gene calls are TRBV10-3 and TRBJ2-1, with D possibly TRBD2 on 5 matching bases. The CDR3 contains 15 residues. Germline CDR1 is ENHRY and CDR2 is SYGVKD. V was clipped by 2 bases and J by 1 base, with 9 bases between them. CDR3 nucleotide sequence: TGTGCCATCAGTGAGATGTCGGGATCCTACAATGAGCAGTTCTTC. It translates to CAISEMSGSYNEQFF.